This T cell receptor beta chain was recovered during a study of cytomegalovirus exposure and HLA in healthy donors. Points from the study as a whole: Most of the TCR beta V segments (in an earlier analysis) were productive either about 90% or about 30% of the time.

For this clone: Antigen: not known.

Germline values: CDR1 LNHDA, CDR2 SQIVND (reference sequence). This CDR3 has 15 residues. The V gene lost 1 base and the J gene lost 0 bases, with 10 bases spanning the gap. When sampled, the donors appeared nominally healthy, though they likely had unrecorded immune exposures. A multiplex PCR was run with 60 Vbeta primers and 13 Jbeta primers. The data were produced by immunoSEQ multiplex PCR, yet TCRdb's version contains in-frame clones alone and is incomplete. The repertoire consists of under 150,000 clones, with 80% occurring once and the leading ten covering around 2.5%. This receptor was identified in a young man in good health and CMV-seronegative. Sequenced: PBMCs. The chain joins TRBV19 to TRBJ2-7; D perhaps matches TRBD2 (6 bases). The DNA for the CDR3 is TGTGCCAGTAGTATAGTGGGGGGTTACTCCTACGAGCAGTACTTC. Its translation: CASSIVGGYSYEQYF.